A selection of T cell receptor beta chains follows, all from one sample in a study of blood T cell repertoires in COVID-19. Method: immunoSEQ multiplex PCR; TCRdb's copy keeps in-frame clones and lacks some. This sample has 200,000 to 300,000 clones; 88% occur once, and the top ten carry over 4%. Sequenced input: peripheral blood. The receptor source for this set is a man aged 55 to 70 who had recovered from COVID-19. The conserved cysteine and the conserved F or W are not part of the CDR3 here. D genes are given only for firm matches.

J	D	V	CDR3
TRBJ1-6	TRBD1	TRBV13	ASGQGAPLH
TRBJ1-5	TRBD1	TRBV9	ASSATGGLNQPQH
TRBJ2-1	-	TRBV11-1	ASRSRDEQF
TRBJ2-7	TRBD1	TRBV19	ASSPRVGQVYEQY
TRBJ1-2	-	TRBV18	ASSPSREDYGYT
TRBJ1-3	-	TRBV30	ALEGGGNTIY
TRBJ1-2	-	TRBV15	ATSRTPGGYT
TRBJ2-5	-	TRBV7-6	ASSLERETQY
TRBJ2-1	-	TRBV5-5	ASSWQGSEQF
TRBJ2-7	-	TRBV9	ASSVDLRSSYEQY
TRBJ2-5	TRBD2	TRBV15	ATSKTGTSGPSGTQY
TRBJ2-5	TRBD2	TRBV10-2	ASSEWTSSETQY
TRBJ2-1	TRBD2	TRBV7-2	ASSFPSGGISNEQF
TRBJ2-3	TRBD2	TRBV7-2	ASSLRLAGRAGDTQY
TRBJ2-7	-	TRBV24-1	ATSDPGSPSYEQY
TRBJ2-5	TRBD2	TRBV7-6	ASRRGWTSGGPEETQY
TRBJ1-2	TRBD1	TRBV7-9	ASSDTTDRLGYT
TRBJ2-1	-	TRBV24-1	ATSDFRAKSRNEQF
TRBJ2-5	-	TRBV3-1/TRBV3-2	ASSLRRGQQETQY
TRBJ1-2	TRBD1	TRBV29-1	SVPTGNYGYT
TRBJ1-2	TRBD1	TRBV11-2	ASSQVENRGVTGYT
TRBJ1-3	TRBD1	TRBV11-2	ASSLADRGSRRNTIY